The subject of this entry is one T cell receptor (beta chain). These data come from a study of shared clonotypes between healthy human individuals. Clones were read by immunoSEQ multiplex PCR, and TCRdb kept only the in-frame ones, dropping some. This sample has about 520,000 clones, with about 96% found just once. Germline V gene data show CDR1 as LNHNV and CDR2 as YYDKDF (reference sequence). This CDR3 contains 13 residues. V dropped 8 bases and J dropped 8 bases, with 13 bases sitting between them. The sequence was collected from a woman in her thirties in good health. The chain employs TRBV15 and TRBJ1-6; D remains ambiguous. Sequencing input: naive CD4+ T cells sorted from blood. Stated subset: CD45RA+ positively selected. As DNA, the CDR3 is TGTGCCACCCGACCTGCGGTCGATTCACCCCTCCACTTT. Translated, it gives CATRPAVDSPLHF.